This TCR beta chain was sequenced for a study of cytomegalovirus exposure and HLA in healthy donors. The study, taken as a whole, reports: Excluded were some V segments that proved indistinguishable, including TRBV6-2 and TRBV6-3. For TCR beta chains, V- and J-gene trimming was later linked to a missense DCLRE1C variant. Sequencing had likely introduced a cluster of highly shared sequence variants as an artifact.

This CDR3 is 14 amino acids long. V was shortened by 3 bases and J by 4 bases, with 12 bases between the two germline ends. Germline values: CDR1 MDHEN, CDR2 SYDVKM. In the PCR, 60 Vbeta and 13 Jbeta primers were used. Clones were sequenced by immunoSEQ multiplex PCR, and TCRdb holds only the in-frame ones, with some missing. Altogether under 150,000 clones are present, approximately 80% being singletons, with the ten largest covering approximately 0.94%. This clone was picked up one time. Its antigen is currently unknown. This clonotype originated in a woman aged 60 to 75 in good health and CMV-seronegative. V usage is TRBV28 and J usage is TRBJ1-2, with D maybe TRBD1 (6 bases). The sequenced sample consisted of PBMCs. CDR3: CASSFSTGFYGYTF. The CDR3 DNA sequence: TGTGCCAGCAGTTTTTCTACAGGGTTCTATGGCTACACCTTC.